The clone carrying this TCR beta chain showed up just a few times. These data originate in a study of shared clonotypes between healthy human individuals. Study in general: Serving as donors were a couple of women and a few men, whose ages spanned 18 to 49.

The assay was carried out at the deep level. The protocol was immunoSEQ multiplex PCR, while the TCRdb copy is restricted to in-frame clones and leaves out a portion. The data contain around 500,000 clones, about 76% of them singletons. This TCR was sampled from a woman between 35 and 50 years old in good health. Some clones in this sample may be carry-over from other donors' samples. The sequenced sample consisted of PBMCs.

The CDR3 nucleotides read TGTGCCAGCAGCTTAGCCGCGCGGCCGGGGAGGGAGCAGTACTTC. This sequence encodes CASSLAARPGREQYF. This sequence joins TRBV7-8 and TRBJ2-7, with D tentatively TRBD2 (6 bases). The CDR3 covers 15 residues. From germline, CDR1 is SGHVS and CDR2 FQNEAQ. Trimming removed 0 bases at V and 7 bases at J, with 16 bases between.